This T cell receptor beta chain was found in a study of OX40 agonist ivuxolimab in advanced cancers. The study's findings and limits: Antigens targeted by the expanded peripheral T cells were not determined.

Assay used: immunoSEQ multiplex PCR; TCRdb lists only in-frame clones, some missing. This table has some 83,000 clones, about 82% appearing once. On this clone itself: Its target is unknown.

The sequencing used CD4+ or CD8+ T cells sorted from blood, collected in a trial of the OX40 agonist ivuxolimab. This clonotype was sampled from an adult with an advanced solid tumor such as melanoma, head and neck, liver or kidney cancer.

Here the CDR3 reads CASSPTRTNTEAFF. Written as DNA, the CDR3 is TGTGCCAGCTCACCTACGAGGACGAACACTGAAGCTTTCTTT. The chain employs TRBV18 and TRBJ1-1; D not certain. CDR3 length: 14 residues. V lost 3 bases and J 1 base, leaving 9 bases between the germline ends. Looked up from germline, CDR1 is KGHSH and CDR2 is LQKENI.